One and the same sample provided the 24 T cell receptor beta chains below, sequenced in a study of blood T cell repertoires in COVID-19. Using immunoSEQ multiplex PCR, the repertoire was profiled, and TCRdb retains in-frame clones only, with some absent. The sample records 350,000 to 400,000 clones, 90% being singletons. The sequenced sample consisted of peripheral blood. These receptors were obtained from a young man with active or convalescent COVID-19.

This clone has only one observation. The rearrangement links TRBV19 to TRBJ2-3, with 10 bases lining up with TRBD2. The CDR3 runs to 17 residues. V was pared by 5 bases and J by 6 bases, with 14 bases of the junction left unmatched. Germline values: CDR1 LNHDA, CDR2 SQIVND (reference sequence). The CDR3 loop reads CASSLWTSGNVADTQYF. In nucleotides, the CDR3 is TGTGCCAGTAGTCTCTGGACTAGCGGAAACGTGGCGGATACGCAGTATTTT.

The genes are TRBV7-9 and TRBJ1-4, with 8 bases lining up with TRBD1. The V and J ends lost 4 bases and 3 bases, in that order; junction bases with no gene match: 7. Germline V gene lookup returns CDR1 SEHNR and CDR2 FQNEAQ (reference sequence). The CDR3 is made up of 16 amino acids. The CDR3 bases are TGTGCCAGCAGCTCAACAGGGACAGGTCCTAATGAAAAACTGTTTTTT. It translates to CASSSTGTGPNEKLFF.

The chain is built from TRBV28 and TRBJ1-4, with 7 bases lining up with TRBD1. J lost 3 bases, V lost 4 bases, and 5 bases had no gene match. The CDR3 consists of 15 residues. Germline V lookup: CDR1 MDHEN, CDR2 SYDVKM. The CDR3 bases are TGTGCCAGCAGTTCATACAGGGGTCCTAATGAAAAACTGTTTTTT. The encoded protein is CASSSYRGPNEKLFF.

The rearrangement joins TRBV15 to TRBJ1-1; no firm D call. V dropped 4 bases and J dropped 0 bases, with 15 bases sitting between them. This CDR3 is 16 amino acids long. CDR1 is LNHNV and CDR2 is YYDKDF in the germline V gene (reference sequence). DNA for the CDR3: TGTGCCACCAGCATCCCAGGAAAAGGAATGAACACTGAAGCTTTCTTT. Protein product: CATSIPGKGMNTEAFF.

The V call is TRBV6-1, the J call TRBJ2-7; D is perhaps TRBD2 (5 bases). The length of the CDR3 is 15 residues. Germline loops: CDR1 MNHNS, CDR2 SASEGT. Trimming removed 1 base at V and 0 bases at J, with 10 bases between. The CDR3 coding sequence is TGTGCCAGCAGTGAAGGGCGGGTCTTCTCCTACGAGCAGTACTTC. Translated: CASSEGRVFSYEQYF.

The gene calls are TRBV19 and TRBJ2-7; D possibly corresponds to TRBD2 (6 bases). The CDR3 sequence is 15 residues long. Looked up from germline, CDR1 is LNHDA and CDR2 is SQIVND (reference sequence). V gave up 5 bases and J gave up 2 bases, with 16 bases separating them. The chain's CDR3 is CASSFGSGVTYEQYF. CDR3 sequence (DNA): TGTGCCAGTAGTTTCGGATCGGGGGTCACCTACGAGCAGTACTTC.

The CDR3 spells CASSLEGSANEKLFF. The CDR3 coding sequence is TGCGCCAGCAGCTTGGAGGGGTCGGCTAATGAAAAACTGTTTTTT. The rearrangement uses TRBV5-1 and TRBJ1-4; tentative D call: TRBD1 (5 bases). CDR3 length: 15 residues. The V and J ends lost 0 bases and 3 bases respectively, with 9 bases between them. Germline lookup yields CDR1 SGHRS and CDR2 YFSETQ.

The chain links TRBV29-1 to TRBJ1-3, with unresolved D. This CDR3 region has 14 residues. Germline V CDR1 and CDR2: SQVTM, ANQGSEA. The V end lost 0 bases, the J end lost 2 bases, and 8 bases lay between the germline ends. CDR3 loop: CSVEDDEAGNTIYF. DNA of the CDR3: TGCAGCGTTGAAGATGACGAGGCTGGAAACACCATATATTTT.

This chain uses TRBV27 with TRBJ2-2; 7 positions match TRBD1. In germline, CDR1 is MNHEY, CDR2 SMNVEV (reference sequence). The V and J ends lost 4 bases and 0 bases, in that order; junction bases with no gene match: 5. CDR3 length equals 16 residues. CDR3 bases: TGTGCCAGCAGTTCCCGGCAGGGGGCGAACACCGGGGAGCTGTTTTTT. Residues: CASSSRQGANTGELFF.

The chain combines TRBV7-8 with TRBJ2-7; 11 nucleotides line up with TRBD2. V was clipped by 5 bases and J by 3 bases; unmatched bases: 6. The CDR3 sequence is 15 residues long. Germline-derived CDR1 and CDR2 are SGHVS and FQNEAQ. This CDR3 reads CASSRLTSGNYEQYF. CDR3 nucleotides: TGTGCCAGCAGCCGCCTGACTAGCGGGAACTACGAGCAGTACTTC.

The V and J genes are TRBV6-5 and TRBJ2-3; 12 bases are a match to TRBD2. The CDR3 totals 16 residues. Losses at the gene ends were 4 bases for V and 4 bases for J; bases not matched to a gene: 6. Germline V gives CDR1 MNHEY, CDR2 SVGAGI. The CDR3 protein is CASSSPSGGAPDTQYF. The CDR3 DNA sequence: TGTGCCAGCAGTTCCCCTAGCGGGGGGGCCCCAGATACGCAGTATTTT.

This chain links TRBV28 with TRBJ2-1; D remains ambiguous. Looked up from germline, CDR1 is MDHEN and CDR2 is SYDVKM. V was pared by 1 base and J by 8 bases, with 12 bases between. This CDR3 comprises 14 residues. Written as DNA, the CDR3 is TGTGCCAGCAGTTTATACCTTGGAGACGATGAGCAGTTCTTC. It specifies CASSLYLGDDEQFF.

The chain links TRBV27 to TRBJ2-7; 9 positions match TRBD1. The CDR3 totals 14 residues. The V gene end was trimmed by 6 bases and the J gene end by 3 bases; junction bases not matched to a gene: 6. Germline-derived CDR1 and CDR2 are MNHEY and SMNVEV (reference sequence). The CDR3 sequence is CASSRQGDFYEQYF. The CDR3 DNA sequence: TGTGCCAGCAGCAGACAGGGGGACTTCTACGAGCAGTACTTC.

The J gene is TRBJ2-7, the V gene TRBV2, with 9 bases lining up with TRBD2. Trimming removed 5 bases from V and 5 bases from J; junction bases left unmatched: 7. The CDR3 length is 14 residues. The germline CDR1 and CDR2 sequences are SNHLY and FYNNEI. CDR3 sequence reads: CASSSERGVHEQYF. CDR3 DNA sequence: TGTGCCAGCAGTTCAGAGCGGGGGGTCCACGAGCAGTACTTC.

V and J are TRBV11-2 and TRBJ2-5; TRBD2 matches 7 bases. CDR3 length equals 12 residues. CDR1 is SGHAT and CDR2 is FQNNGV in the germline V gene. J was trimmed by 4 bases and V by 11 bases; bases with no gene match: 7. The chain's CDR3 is CAVPASGETQYF. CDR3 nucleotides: TGTGCCGTCCCGGCTAGCGGAGAGACCCAGTACTTC.

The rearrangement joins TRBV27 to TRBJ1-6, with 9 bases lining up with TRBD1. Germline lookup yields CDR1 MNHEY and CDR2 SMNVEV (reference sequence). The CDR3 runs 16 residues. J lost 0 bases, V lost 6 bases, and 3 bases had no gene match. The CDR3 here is CASRGQGNSYNSPLHF. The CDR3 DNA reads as TGTGCCAGCAGAGGACAGGGGAACTCCTATAATTCACCCCTCCACTTT.

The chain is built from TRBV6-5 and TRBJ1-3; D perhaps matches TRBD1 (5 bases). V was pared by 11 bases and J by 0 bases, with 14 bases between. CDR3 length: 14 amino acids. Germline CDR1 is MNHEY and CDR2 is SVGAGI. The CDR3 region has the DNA TGTGCCGGGAGGGGACCTTTCTCTGGAAACACCATATATTTT. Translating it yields CAGRGPFSGNTIYF.

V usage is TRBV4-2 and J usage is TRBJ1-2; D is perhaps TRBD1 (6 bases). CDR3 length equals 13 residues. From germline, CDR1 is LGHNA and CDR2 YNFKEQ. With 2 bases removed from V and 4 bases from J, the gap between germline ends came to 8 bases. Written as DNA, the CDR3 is TGTGCCAGCAGCCAAAGGGGGAGCTATGGCTACACCTTC. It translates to CASSQRGSYGYTF.

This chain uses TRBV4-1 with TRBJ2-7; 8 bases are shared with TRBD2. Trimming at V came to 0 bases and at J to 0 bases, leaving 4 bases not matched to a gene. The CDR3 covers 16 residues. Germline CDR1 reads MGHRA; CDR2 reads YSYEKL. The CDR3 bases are TGCGCCAGCAGCCAAGATAAAACTAGCGGCTCCTACGAGCAGTACTTC. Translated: CASSQDKTSGSYEQYF.

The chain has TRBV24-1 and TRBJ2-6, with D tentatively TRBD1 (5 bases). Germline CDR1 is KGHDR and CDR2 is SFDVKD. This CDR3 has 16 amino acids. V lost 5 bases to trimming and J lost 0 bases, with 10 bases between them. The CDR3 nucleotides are TGTGCCACCAGTGGGGGCGTGTACTCTGGGGCCAACGTCCTGACTTTC. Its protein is CATSGGVYSGANVLTF.

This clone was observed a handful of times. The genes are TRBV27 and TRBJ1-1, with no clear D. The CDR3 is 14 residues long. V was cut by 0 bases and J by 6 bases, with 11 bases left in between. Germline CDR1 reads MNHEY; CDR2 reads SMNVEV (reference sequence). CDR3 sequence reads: CASSLSGSTPEAFF. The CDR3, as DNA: TGTGCCAGCAGTTTATCGGGGAGTACTCCTGAAGCTTTCTTT.

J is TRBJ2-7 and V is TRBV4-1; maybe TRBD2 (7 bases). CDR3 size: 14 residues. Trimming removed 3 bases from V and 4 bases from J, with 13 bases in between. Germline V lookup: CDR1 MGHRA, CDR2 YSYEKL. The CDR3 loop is CASSQEGGQYEQYF. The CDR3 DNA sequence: TGCGCCAGCAGCCAGGAGGGGGGGCAATACGAGCAGTACTTC.

The CDR3 DNA sequence: TGTGCCAGCAGCTTAAGAGTCGGGGAGCTGTTTTTT. As protein: CASSLRVGELFF. V usage is TRBV7-3 and J usage is TRBJ2-2, with D unresolved. The CDR3 extends over 12 amino acids. Trimming shortened V by 1 base and J by 7 bases, and 4 bases separated the two germline ends. CDR1 is SGHTA and CDR2 is FQGTGA in the germline V gene.

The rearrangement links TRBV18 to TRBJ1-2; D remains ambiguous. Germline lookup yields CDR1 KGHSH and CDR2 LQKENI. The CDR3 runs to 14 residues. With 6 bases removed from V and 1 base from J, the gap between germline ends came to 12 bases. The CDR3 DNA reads TGTGCCAGCTCGGCGGCAGGACTTAACTATGGCTACACCTTC. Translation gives CASSAAGLNYGYTF.